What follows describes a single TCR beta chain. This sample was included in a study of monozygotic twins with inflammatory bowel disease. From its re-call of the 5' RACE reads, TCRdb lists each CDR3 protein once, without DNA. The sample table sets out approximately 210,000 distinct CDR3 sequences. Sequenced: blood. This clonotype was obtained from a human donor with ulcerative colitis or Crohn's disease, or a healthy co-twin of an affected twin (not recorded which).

The CDR3 reads CASSVIGTGGYTF. The chain combines TRBV25-1 with TRBJ1-2. Germline CDR1 reads MGHDK; CDR2 reads SYGVNS. The CDR3 is 13 residues long.